These T cell receptor beta chains were read from a single sample in a study of T-cell memory formation after mild COVID-19. TCRdb processed the 5' RACE reads anew with MiXCR; each CDR3 protein has one entry. The sample includes roughly 120,000 distinct CDR3 sequences, approximately 15% seen only once; the top ten take approximately 13%. What was sequenced was PBMCs or a T cell subset sorted from them (not recorded which). These receptors all come from an adult woman who had mild COVID-19 (a few samples of this study predate the infection). Cell type and time point are not known. Each CDR3 is given with its conserved first and last residue. A D gene is named only where the DNA matches it firmly. Clone size appears in some rows only: once, few, many, or a class for an expanded clone.

d_gene | abundance | j_gene | v_gene | CDR3nt | CDR3aa
TRBD2 | NA | TRBJ2-3 | TRBV24-1 | TGTGCCACCAGGGGGACTAGCGGGAGTCCTTGGGGTTCAGTGGATACGCAGTATTTT | CATRGTSGSPWGSVDTQYF
TRBD1 | few | TRBJ2-2 | TRBV5-1 | TGCGCCAGCAGCAGGGACAGGGAGTCTAACACCGGGGAGCTGTTTTTT | CASSRDRESNTGELFF
NA | few | TRBJ2-7 | TRBV10-2 | TGCGCCAGCAGTTGGAGTAGCTCCTACGAGCAGTACTTC | CASSWSSSYEQYF
TRBD1 | few | TRBJ1-2 | TRBV20-1 | TGCAGTGCTACAGGACAGGTCAATGGCTACACCTTC | CSATGQVNGYTF
NA | many | TRBJ2-3 | TRBV4-3 | TGCGCCAGCAGCCTAAGGGCAGGGGGCACAGATACGCAGTATTTT | CASSLRAGGTDTQYF
NA | NA | TRBJ2-4 | TRBV3-1 | TGTGCCAGCAGCCAAGAATGGGGGGCCGGGAACATTCAGTACTTC | CASSQEWGAGNIQYF
TRBD1 | many | TRBJ2-7 | TRBV5-1 | TGCGCCAGCAGCTCGCAACAGATCTCCGGGACAGGCTACGAGCAGTACTTC | CASSSQQISGTGYEQYF
TRBD2 | NA | TRBJ2-5 | TRBV7-9 | TGTGCCAGCAGCTTTAGCGGGAGGGAGACCCAGTACTTC | CASSFSGRETQYF
NA | few | TRBJ2-7 | TRBV5-1 | TGCGCCAGCAGCTTTTATCTAGCAGCGGACGAGCAGTACTTC | CASSFYLAADEQYF
NA | few | TRBJ2-6 | TRBV7-2 | TGTGCCAGCAGCTTGAAAGTTTCTCTTACCTCTGGGGCCAACGTCCTGACTTTC | CASSLKVSLTSGANVLTF
NA | few | TRBJ2-3 | TRBV10-2 | TGCGCCAGCAGTGACTGGATAACTAGCACAGATACGCAGTATTTT | CASSDWITSTDTQYF
NA | NA | TRBJ2-2 | TRBV24-1 | TGTGCCACGGGGACCGGGGAGCTGTTTTTT | CATGTGELFF
NA | few | TRBJ2-1 | TRBV11-2 | TGTGCCAGCAGCCTCTCATCCACTAGCTACAATGAGCAGTTCTTC | CASSLSSTSYNEQFF
NA | few | TRBJ2-3 | TRBV24-1 | TGTGCCACCAGTGATTTTGCGGGGTCGGATACGCAGTATTTT | CATSDFAGSDTQYF
NA | many | TRBJ2-7 | TRBV6-2/TRBV6-3 | TGTGCCAGCAGTTATGGACAAAGCGAGCAGTACTTC | CASSYGQSEQYF
NA | NA | TRBJ1-2 | TRBV7-9 | TGTGCCAGCTCAGTAGGGAACCCGGGGGGCTACACCTTC | CASSVGNPGGYTF
NA | few | TRBJ2-3 | TRBV4-1 | TGCGCCAGCAGCCAAGATGGTTCCCGCACAGATACGCAGTATTTT | CASSQDGSRTDTQYF
NA | few | TRBJ1-5 | TRBV18 | TGTGCCAGCTCACTGGGGATTGGCAATCAGCCCCAGCATTTT | CASSLGIGNQPQHF
NA | few | TRBJ2-7 | TRBV7-8 | TGTGCCAGCAGCTTAACCCAGGTTCCCTACGAGCAGTACTTC | CASSLTQVPYEQYF
TRBD1 | few | TRBJ2-7 | TRBV18 | TGTGCCAGCTCATCGGACAGGGGGCCTTACGAGCAGTACTTC | CASSSDRGPYEQYF
TRBD2 | NA | TRBJ2-7 | TRBV6-2/TRBV6-3 | TGTGCCAGCAGTTACTCGTCCGGGGCCGCTAGCGGGAGGGCTCCACGGCCCTACGAGCAGTACTTC | CASSYSSGAASGRAPRPYEQYF
TRBD2 | NA | TRBJ2-1 | TRBV12-3/TRBV12-4 | TGTGCCAGCACTCAAGCGGGAGCCGAGAGTTATGAGCAGTTCTTC | CASTQAGAESYEQFF
TRBD1 | NA | TRBJ2-5 | TRBV7-2 | TGTGCCAGCAGCTTAGTGGACAGGGGTCAAGAGACCCAGTACTTC | CASSLVDRGQETQYF
TRBD2 | NA | TRBJ2-2 | TRBV5-8 | TGTGCCAGCAGCCTGCGGGGGTCCGCGAACACCGGGGAGCTGTTTTTT | CASSLRGSANTGELFF
TRBD2 | NA | TRBJ2-5 | TRBV30 | TGTGCCTGGAGTCCCGGGACTAGCGGGAGTCGGGAGACCCAGTACTTC | CAWSPGTSGSRETQYF
NA | few | TRBJ2-1 | TRBV5-1 | TGCGCCAGCAGCTACCGACTGAGCTCCTACAATGAGCAGTTCTTC | CASSYRLSSYNEQFF
NA | NA | TRBJ1-2 | TRBV7-9 | TGTGCCAGCAGCCAATCCGACAGGTTCTATGGCTACACCTTC | CASSQSDRFYGYTF
TRBD2 | NA | TRBJ2-3 | TRBV5-4 | TGTGCCAGCAGCTCCTTAGCGGGAGCCGACACAGATACGCAGTATTTT | CASSSLAGADTDTQYF
NA | NA | TRBJ1-5 | TRBV19 | TGTGCCAGTAGTATAGAGGCAGTTCATAGCAATCAGCCCCAGCATTTT | CASSIEAVHSNQPQHF
NA | NA | TRBJ1-6 | TRBV20-1 | TGCAGTGCTAGTGGTGGGACGAGCTCCTATAATTCACCCCTCCACTTT | CSASGGTSSYNSPLHF
NA | NA | TRBJ2-1 | TRBV2 | TGTGCCAGCAGCGACCGCGAGACAGATATCTCTAATGAGCAGTTCTTC | CASSDRETDISNEQFF
TRBD1 | NA | TRBJ1-1 | TRBV7-9 | TGTGCCAGCAGCGGGGGACAGGGGAATATGTGGGCTTTCTTT | CASSGGQGNMWAFF
NA | few | TRBJ2-6 | TRBV6-6 | TGTGCCAGCAGTTACCCGGGGACGACGGGAGCGCCCTCTGGGGCCAACGTCCTGACTTTC | CASSYPGTTGAPSGANVLTF
NA | few | TRBJ2-5 | TRBV7-9 | TGTGCCAGCAGCCCCCCTCAGGGTGGGGAAGAGACCCAGTACTTC | CASSPPQGGEETQYF
TRBD1 | many | TRBJ2-7 | TRBV2 | TGTGCCAGCAGTGAAGTCGACAGGGGTCAAAGCTCCTACGAGCAGTACTTC | CASSEVDRGQSSYEQYF
TRBD1 | NA | TRBJ2-2 | TRBV12-3/TRBV12-4 | TGTGCCAGCAGTCCGGGACAGTTGGCCGGGGAGCTGTTTTTT | CASSPGQLAGELFF
NA | few | TRBJ2-7 | TRBV29-1 | TGCAGCGTGGACAAGGGGTACGAGCAGTACTTC | CSVDKGYEQYF
TRBD1 | many | TRBJ2-7 | TRBV12-3/TRBV12-4 | TGTGCCAGCAGTTCTCAGACAGGGGGAGAGCAGTACTTC | CASSSQTGGEQYF
NA | NA | TRBJ1-1 | TRBV19 | TGTGCCAGTAGCCGGAGGCAGGGCAACACTGAAGCTTTCTTT | CASSRRQGNTEAFF
NA | NA | TRBJ2-1 | TRBV11-2 | TGTGCCAGCAGCCAACTTAGGACCCGCTCCTACAATGAGCAGTTCTTC | CASSQLRTRSYNEQFF
NA | few | TRBJ2-3 | TRBV5-5 | TGTGCCAGCAGCCAACAGGAGACGCAGTATTTT | CASSQQETQYF
NA | NA | TRBJ1-2 | TRBV29-1 | TGCAGCGTTGAAGATAGGCAGGGGTATGGCTACACCTTC | CSVEDRQGYGYTF
NA | NA | TRBJ2-2 | TRBV19 | TGTGCCAGTCGATGGACAGACACCGGGGAGCTGTTTTTT | CASRWTDTGELFF
TRBD1 | NA | TRBJ2-5 | TRBV5-5 | TGTGCCAGCAGACTGGACAGGGTTCGGGGGACCCAGTACTTC | CASRLDRVRGTQYF
NA | NA | TRBJ2-1 | TRBV25-1 | TGTGCCAGCAGTGAATCCGGGACGAGCTACAATGAGCAGTTCTTC | CASSESGTSYNEQFF
NA | NA | TRBJ2-7 | TRBV29-1 | TGCAGCGTTATGGGGGGCTCTAACTTCTACGAGCAGTACTTC | CSVMGGSNFYEQYF
TRBD1 | NA | TRBJ2-7 | TRBV4-3 | TGCGCCAGCAGCCAAGATAGAGGACAGGCCTACGAGCAGTACTTC | CASSQDRGQAYEQYF
NA | NA | TRBJ2-7 | TRBV30 | TGTGCCTGGAGTGAGCACAGTGACTCCTACGAGCAGTACTTC | CAWSEHSDSYEQYF
NA | NA | TRBJ2-7 | TRBV12-3/TRBV12-4 | TGTGCCAGCAGACTCCCGCCGGGCGAGCAGTACTTC | CASRLPPGEQYF
TRBD2 | few | TRBJ2-7 | TRBV30 | TGTGCCTGGGGGAGACTAGCGGGAGAGATTGCGCAGTACTTC | CAWGRLAGEIAQYF
NA | NA | TRBJ2-7 | TRBV30 | TGTGCCTGGAGTTTAGACGGCTTCTCCTACGAGCAGTACTTC | CAWSLDGFSYEQYF
NA | few | TRBJ1-5 | TRBV4-1 | TGCGCCAGCAGCCAAGTGGGAGAGGGCAATCAGCCCCAGCATTTT | CASSQVGEGNQPQHF
TRBD1 | NA | TRBJ2-6 | TRBV29-1 | TGCAGCGTTTCAGGGGGCGCAGGGGCCAACGTCCTGACTTTC | CSVSGGAGANVLTF
TRBD1 | NA | TRBJ1-5 | TRBV19 | TGTGCCAGTAGTATATGGGGACAGGGCAATCAGCCCCAGCATTTT | CASSIWGQGNQPQHF
TRBD1 | few | TRBJ2-7 | TRBV5-1 | TGCGCCAGCAGCTTATTGGGGACAGGGGAAGGCTACGAGCAGTACTTC | CASSLLGTGEGYEQYF